This TCR beta chain was identified in a study of Ad26.COV2.S vaccination and SARS-CoV-2 variants. Produced via immunoSEQ multiplex PCR; TCRdb's table is partial and in-frame only. The sample shows about 480,000 clones, around nine tenths of them seen only once. Indicated treatment: about 20 received Ad26.COV2.S at low or high dose, single or two shots; roughly 5 received placebo; per-sample allocation not given. After the first vaccine or placebo injection, samples were drawn on day 63. As concerns this clone: Its antigen remains unidentified.

CDR3 size: 15 residues. Germline assignment: CDR1 SGHNT and CDR2 YYREEE (reference sequence). V was cut by 4 bases and J by 4 bases, with 17 bases left in between. Whole-study findings and limits: Reports say spike-specific CD8+ and CD4+ T cell responses covered substantial breadth after vaccination. The placebo group had lower spike-specific TCR breadth than the vaccine recipients did.

This receptor was identified in a person aged 18-60 years who received the Ad26.COV2.S COVID-19 vaccine or a placebo. This chain connects TRBV5-4 to TRBJ1-1; D is ambiguous. The sample was peripheral blood, taken in a trial of Ad26.COV2.S vaccine versus placebo. This chain's CDR3 is CASSPDLMGFTEAFF. CDR3 bases: TGTGCCAGCAGCCCGGACCTTATGGGGTTCACTGAAGCTTTCTTT.